The entry below describes one T cell receptor beta chain. The junction had 7 bases not matched to a gene; V was cut back by 4 bases and J by 8 bases. Germline V CDR1 and CDR2: SGHDN, FVKESK. The CDR3 length is 13 residues. Profiled with immunoSEQ multiplex PCR; TCRdb holds only in-frame clones, not every one. This repertoire shows 100,000 or so clones, about four fifths found once; its top ten account for roughly 13%. These data come from a study of control samples from healthy donors and cancer patients. The TCR was taken from a woman in her forties or fifties in good health. The sample was blood. The rearrangement uses TRBV14 and TRBJ1-2; 7 bases map to TRBD1. The CDR3 region is CASSLSRQGGYTF. The DNA of the CDR3 is TGTGCCAGCAGCCTTTCCCGACAGGGCGGCTACACCTTC.